The source of this T cell receptor beta chain is a study of T cells in Graves' hyperthyroidism and ophthalmopathy. The study, taken as a whole, reports: Blood samples included most of the expanded thyroid clonotypes exceeding 0.001. The model's output predicted ophthalmopathy at a median of approximately 6.5 months prior to onset. Ophthalmopathy cases were set apart from stable hyperthyroidism by a 13 V-J model.

Trimming shortened V by 5 bases and J by 4 bases, and 17 bases separated the two germline ends. The CDR3 sequence is 15 residues long. Looked up from germline, CDR1 is SGHVS and CDR2 is FQNEAQ. The investigators amplified TCR beta CDR3 regions from RNA transcripts. The HTBI set primed first-round TCR CDR3 RT-PCR. MiXCR was run by TCRdb on the multiplex PCR reads, yielding one entry per CDR3 protein. Of about 660,000 distinct CDR3 sequences listed, roughly 46% are singletons. Concerning this clonotype itself: Its specificity is unknown.

V usage is TRBV7-8 and J usage is TRBJ1-1; D call uncertain. This clonotype was sampled from an adult man with Graves' disease, either hyperthyroidism or ophthalmopathy (not recorded which). Sequences were obtained from peripheral blood or thyroid tissue (not recorded which). CDR3 DNA sequence: TGTGCCAGCAGCCCCGATCTCAGCAGGAGCACTGAAGCTTTCTTT. Amino acid sequence: CASSPDLSRSTEAFF. Looking up the rest from reference TRBV7-8 and TRBJ1-1 gives the full variable domain: GAGVSQSPRYKVAKRGQDVALRCDPISGHVSLFWYQQALGQGPEFLTYFQNEAQLDKSGLPSDRFFAERPEGSVSTLKIQRTQQEDSAVYLCASSPDLSRSTEAFFGQGTRLTVV.